This T cell receptor beta chain is drawn from a study of Graves' ophthalmopathy and Graves' hyperthyroidism (dated by TCRdb to the late 2010s). About the investigation overall: Peripheral blood was collected before any treatment was given, at the time of initial diagnosis. TCR beta repertoire signatures were used to distinguish Graves' ophthalmopathy from Graves' hyperthyroidism and to predict progression to ophthalmopathy. In total, around 140 blood samples were TCR-sequenced: roughly 45 ophthalmopathy, some 80 hyperthyroidism and about 17 hyperthyroidism-to-ophthalmopathy patients. A discovery set of 95 to 100 patients (roughly 41 ophthalmopathy, 57 stable hyperthyroidism) was enrolled to explore V-J signatures distinguishing ophthalmopathy from hyperthyroidism. An independent validation cohort comprised roughly 20 hyperthyroidism patients and 15 to 17 patients who later progressed from hyperthyroidism to ophthalmopathy. In several hyperthyroidism patients, the T-cell repertoire of thyroid tissue was compared with the T-cell repertoire of blood. After sampling, hyperthyroidism patients received methimazole starting at 30 mg daily, and ophthalmopathy patients received high-dose intravenous methylprednisolone. The 95 to 100 discovery patients were randomly split 7:3 into training and test sets. The investigation overall reported the following: No statistical method was used to set the sample size in advance, and the investigators knew which group each participant was assigned to. In cross-validation, the 13-signature model distinguished ophthalmopathy from stable hyperthyroidism with around 90% sensitivity and approximately 81% specificity, while in the test set the corresponding values were about 80% and 75%. Among expanded thyroid clonotypes with frequency above 0.001, most also showed up in blood, which suggests that blood repertoires may reflect the thyroid immune response. In validation, the model predicted ophthalmopathy progression with 55% to 71% sensitivity and about 73% specificity; some twelve predicted patients were CT-confirmed with GO in a median of around 6 months.

For repertoire sequencing, TCR beta CDR3 regions were amplified from RNA transcripts. A first-round RT-PCR used HTBI primers with the Qiagen OneStep RT-PCR kit, followed by a second-round multiplex PCR, size selection and purification. Libraries were sequenced paired-end with 100 bp reads on an Illumina HiSeq2000. On the authors' methods: SOAPnuke was used to process the reads, throwing out any read that had adapters, had uncalled bases, had a mean Phred below 15, or lacked an exact constant-primer or identifier match. COPE v1.2.5 was used to merge the high-quality paired reads. Clonotypes were defined as unique nucleotide sequences and were aligned to IMGT TRB V, D and J references using MiTCR v1.1. The analysis was limited to V-J combinations with a frequency above 0.0001, which together covered 99% to 99.2% of repertoires. For each V-J combination, a TCR clonal expansion and chaos score was defined as F50 clonal expansion divided by the chaos observed in the TCRdist matrix. Welch's t-statistics and random forest were used to narrow the features down to 13 V-J combinations, which were then fed into a naive Bayes classifier. The similarity between thyroid and blood repertoires was quantified using the Morisita-Horn index. The public sequencing data were trimmed at Q25 with fastp and processed into clonotypes with MiXCR by TCRdb, which kept only in-frame beta chains. Rows with a matching CDR3 protein are joined into one entry that keeps the most common DNA and genes. The V and J calls shown here were made by TCRdb, not taken from the authors' results. Recorded for this sample are about 400,000 distinct CDR3 sequences; around 21% of them occurred a single time. The ten biggest clones cover roughly 3% of the sample.

The sample holds many counts of this clonotype. Its antigen is still unknown. No much larger clone exists at a distance of one base, and base qualities are not known. A patient counted as having stable hyperthyroidism if there was no progression to ophthalmopathy within 18 months of follow-up. The hyperthyroidism patients were 18 to 65 years old and newly diagnosed, with a disease duration of less than 2 months. Patients with other autoimmune diseases, uncontrolled infections, pregnancy or lactation were excluded from the study. Clinical symptoms, serum thyroxine, TRAb, thyroid ultrasound and orbital computed tomography formed the basis of the diagnosis. Using Ficoll-Paque density gradient centrifugation, PBMCs were isolated from 8.5 to 10 ml of fresh peripheral blood. Total RNA was extracted using Trizol reagent, and RNA quality was checked on an Agilent 2100 Bioanalyzer. Taken from cysteine to phenylalanine, the CDR3 has 16 residues. Left in the record is the CDR3 DNA by itself, 48 bases read in frame from the first base. Germline trimming: 4 bases from V, 1 base from J; junction bases outside gene matches: 9. CDR1 and CDR2 (SGHNT, YENEEA) derive from the germline V gene.

The receptor chain draws on TRBV11-3 and TRBJ1-1, with 7 bases matching TRBD1. This TCR came from a woman between 18 and 29 years old with stable Graves' hyperthyroidism. Donor details come from another sample of the same person, matched by shared clones. The sample taken for sequencing was peripheral blood. The CDR3 in this case is CASSSGGTGTNTEAFF. The DNA sequence is as follows: TGTGCCAGCAGCTCAGGGGGAACCGGGACGAACACTGAAGCTTTCTTT.